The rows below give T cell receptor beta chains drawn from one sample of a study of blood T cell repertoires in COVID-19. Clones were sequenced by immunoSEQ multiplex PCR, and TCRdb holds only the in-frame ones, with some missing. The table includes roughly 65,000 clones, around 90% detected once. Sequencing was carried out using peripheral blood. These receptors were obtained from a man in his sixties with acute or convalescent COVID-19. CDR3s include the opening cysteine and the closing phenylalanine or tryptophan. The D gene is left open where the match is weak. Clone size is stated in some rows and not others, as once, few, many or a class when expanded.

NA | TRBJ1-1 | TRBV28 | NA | TGTGCCAGCAGTTCTATAGGGAAGGGGAAGAACACTGAAGCTTTCTTT | CASSSIGKGKNTEAFF
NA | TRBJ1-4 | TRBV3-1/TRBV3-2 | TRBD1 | TGTGCCAGCAGCCCCTGGGGGACAGGCAACGAAAAACTGTTTTTT | CASSPWGTGNEKLFF
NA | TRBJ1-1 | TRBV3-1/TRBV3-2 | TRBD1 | TGTGCCAGCAGCCAGGAGGGACAGTTGAACACTGAAGCTTTCTTT | CASSQEGQLNTEAFF
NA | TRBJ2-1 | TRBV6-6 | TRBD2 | TGTGCCAGCAGTCCCATCTATAGCGGGGGACTTAGCAATGAGCAGTTCTTC | CASSPIYSGGLSNEQFF
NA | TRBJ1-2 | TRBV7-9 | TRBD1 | TGTGCCAGCAGGGCAGACAGGGGCTATGGCTACACCTTC | CASRADRGYGYTF
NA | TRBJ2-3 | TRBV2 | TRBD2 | TGTGCCAGCAGTGATACTAGCGGGGGACGAGATACGCAGTATTTT | CASSDTSGGRDTQYF
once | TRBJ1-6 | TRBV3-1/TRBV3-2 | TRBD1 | TGTGCCAGCAGCCCCGGACAGGGGATTTCACCCCTCCACTTT | CASSPGQGISPLHF
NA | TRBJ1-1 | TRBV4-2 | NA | TGTGCCAGCAGCCAAGTGGGAGTAACTGAAGCTTTCTTT | CASSQVGVTEAFF
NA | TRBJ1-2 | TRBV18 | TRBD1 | TGTGCCAGCTCGCTGGACAGGGGGGTTGACTATGGCTACACCTTC | CASSLDRGVDYGYTF
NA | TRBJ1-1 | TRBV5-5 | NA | TGTGCCAGCAGCTTGCGTAGCATGAACACTGAAGCTTTCTTT | CASSLRSMNTEAFF
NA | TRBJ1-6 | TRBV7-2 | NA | TGTGCCAGCAGCTTAGCCCCCGATTCACCCCTCCACTTT | CASSLAPDSPLHF
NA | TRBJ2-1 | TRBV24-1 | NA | TGTGCCACCAGCGTAGGAGGGCTCTCCTACAATGAGCAGTTCTTC | CATSVGGLSYNEQFF
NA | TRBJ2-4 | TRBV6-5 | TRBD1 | TGTGCCAGCAGCCTGACAGGGGTACGAAACATTCAGTACTTC | CASSLTGVRNIQYF
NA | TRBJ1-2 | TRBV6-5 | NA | TGTGCCAGCAGTTACGGGGCAGGAAACTATGGCTACACCTTC | CASSYGAGNYGYTF
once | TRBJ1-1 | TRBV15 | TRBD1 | TGTGCCACCAGCAGAGACAAGGGCGTGACAGGGGGAAGAGGAGAGCGCACTGAAGCTTTCTTT | CATSRDKGVTGGRGERTEAFF
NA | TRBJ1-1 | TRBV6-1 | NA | TGTGCCAGCAGTGAAGGACAGCCCACTGAAGCTTTCTTT | CASSEGQPTEAFF
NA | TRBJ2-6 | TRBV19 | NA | TGTGCCAGTACGCAGGGTCCCTCTGGGGCCAACGTCCTGACTTTC | CASTQGPSGANVLTF
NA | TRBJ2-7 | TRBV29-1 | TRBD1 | TGCAGCGTTCGCTCCCCGGGACAGGGCTCCGAGCAGTACTTC | CSVRSPGQGSEQYF
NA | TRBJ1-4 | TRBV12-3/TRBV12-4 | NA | TGTGCCAGCAGTTTAGAGAGCTTGGAACTGTTTTTT | CASSLESLELFF
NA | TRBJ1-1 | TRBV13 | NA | TGTGCCAGCTCATCGGGGAACTTAGCAGGGGTTAACACTGAAGCTTTCTTT | CASSSGNLAGVNTEAFF
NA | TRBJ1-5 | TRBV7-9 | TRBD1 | TGTGCCAGCAGCCTCGGGACAGGGGTAAATCAGCCCCAGCATTTT | CASSLGTGVNQPQHF
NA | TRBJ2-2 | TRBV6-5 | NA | TGTGCCAGCAATAGCGTAGGGAACACCGGGGAGCTGTTTTTT | CASNSVGNTGELFF
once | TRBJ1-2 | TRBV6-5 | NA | TGTGCCAGCAGGTCAGGACAGTGGGTCTACACCTTC | CASRSGQWVYTF
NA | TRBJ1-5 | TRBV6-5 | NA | TGTGCCAGCAGAAAAGGGGAAGCCCAGCATTTT | CASRKGEAQHF
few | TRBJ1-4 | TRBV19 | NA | TGTGCCAGTAGTTCCGGGGGAGTCGGCGAAAAACTGTTTTTT | CASSSGGVGEKLFF
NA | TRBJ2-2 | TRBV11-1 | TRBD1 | TGTGCCAGCAGCCCGGGACAGAGTAACACCGGGGAGCTGTTTTTT | CASSPGQSNTGELFF
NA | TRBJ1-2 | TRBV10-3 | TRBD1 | TGTGCCACGAGCCGGACAGGGGGCGCGCAAGCGGGAGGCTACACCTTC | CATSRTGGAQAGGYTF
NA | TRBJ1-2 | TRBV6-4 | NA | TGTGCCAGCAGCCCGCAGCGGGGTGGCTATGGCTACACCTTC | CASSPQRGGYGYTF
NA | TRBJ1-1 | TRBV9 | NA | TGTGCCAGCAGCGTACCGCCGGAGGAAGCTTTCTTT | CASSVPPEEAFF
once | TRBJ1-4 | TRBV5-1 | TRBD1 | TGCGCCAGCAGCTTGGGGGCGTCGGGACAGGGGACTAATGAAAAACTGTTTTTT | CASSLGASGQGTNEKLFF
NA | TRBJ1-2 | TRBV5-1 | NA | TGCGCCAGCAGCTTGGGATCGGCAGTACAGGGCTATGGCTACACCTTC | CASSLGSAVQGYGYTF
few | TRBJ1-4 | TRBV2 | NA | TGTGCCAGCAGGGCAGACAGATTAAATGAAAAACTGTTTTTT | CASRADRLNEKLFF